This TCR beta chain was captured in a study of response to subunit inactivated influenza vaccine. Overall study findings and caveats: The study's authors posited that every seasonal influenza vaccination enlists few new T cells.

From the RT-PCR reads, TCRdb called clonotypes with MiXCR, one entry per CDR3 protein. This table holds about 800,000 distinct CDR3 sequences, about 20% found once. This CDR3 region has 15 residues. CDR1 is SGHAT, CDR2 FQNNGV, per germline. The V end was cut by 0 bases, the J end by 5 bases, with 13 bases between. Turning to this clonotype: What it binds is unknown.

This receptor was identified in a man aged 50-59 years who received an inactivated influenza vaccine. The sample consisted of PBMCs from blood, taken around 5 days after vaccination. The chain employs TRBV11-2 and TRBJ2-5; tentative D call: TRBD2 (6 bases). CDR3 DNA sequence: TGTGCCAGCAGCTTAGATGCGGCAGGGAGGGAGACCCAGTACTTC. This encodes CASSLDAAGRETQYF.